In its sample, the clone carrying this T cell receptor (beta chain) was seen many times. Its antigen is still unknown. V lost 3 bases, J lost 5 bases, and 10 bases lay in between. Germline lookup yields CDR1 SGHAT and CDR2 FQNNGV. This CDR3 has 13 residues. What was amplified from RNA transcripts were TCR beta CDR3 regions. With the HTBI primer set, the TCR CDR3 went through a first round of RT-PCR. TCRdb fed the multiplex PCR reads into MiXCR, producing one record per CDR3 protein. The profile shows around 340,000 distinct CDR3 sequences, over 20% of them singletons. This entry belongs to a study of T cells in Graves' hyperthyroidism and ophthalmopathy. Study conclusions and caveats: Researchers report that a 13 V-J model separated ophthalmopathy from stable hyperthyroidism.

The chain uses TRBV11-2 and TRBJ2-5; the D gene is possibly TRBD1 (5 bases). The source material was blood. The receptor was isolated from a woman aged 45-60 years with Graves' hyperthyroidism. DNA of the CDR3: TGTGCCAGCAGCTTTGAGTGGGGCGAGACCCAGTACTTC. It translates to CASSFEWGETQYF.